This record concerns one T cell receptor (beta chain) sequence. The CDR3 spans 15 residues. V was clipped by 3 bases and J by 1 base, with 10 bases between them. In germline, CDR1 is LNHDA, CDR2 SQIVND (reference sequence). In the original processing: Amplification with reference gene primers provided the estimates of nucleated cell counts. Profiled with immunoSEQ multiplex PCR; TCRdb holds only in-frame clones, not every one. Clonal size and the V and J genes are those of that table, whereas D and trimming came from the DNA. This sample yields 90,000 to 130,000 clones, of which approximately 78% are seen a single time; roughly 7.7% belongs to the top ten. These data originate in a study of blood T cell repertoires in COVID-19. The wider study: Acute-phase and convalescent COVID-19 samples originated in the United States, Italy and Spain. From T cells, B-cell-depleted T cells, or PBMCs came the material, which was cDNA or gDNA.

Material for sequencing was peripheral blood. The source of this sequence is a man between 65 and 85 years old with acute or convalescent COVID-19. V usage is TRBV19 and J usage is TRBJ1-5; D is uncertain. CDR3 protein: CASSISPVSNQPQHF. The CDR3 region has the DNA TGTGCCAGTAGTATTTCCCCAGTAAGCAATCAGCCCCAGCATTTT.